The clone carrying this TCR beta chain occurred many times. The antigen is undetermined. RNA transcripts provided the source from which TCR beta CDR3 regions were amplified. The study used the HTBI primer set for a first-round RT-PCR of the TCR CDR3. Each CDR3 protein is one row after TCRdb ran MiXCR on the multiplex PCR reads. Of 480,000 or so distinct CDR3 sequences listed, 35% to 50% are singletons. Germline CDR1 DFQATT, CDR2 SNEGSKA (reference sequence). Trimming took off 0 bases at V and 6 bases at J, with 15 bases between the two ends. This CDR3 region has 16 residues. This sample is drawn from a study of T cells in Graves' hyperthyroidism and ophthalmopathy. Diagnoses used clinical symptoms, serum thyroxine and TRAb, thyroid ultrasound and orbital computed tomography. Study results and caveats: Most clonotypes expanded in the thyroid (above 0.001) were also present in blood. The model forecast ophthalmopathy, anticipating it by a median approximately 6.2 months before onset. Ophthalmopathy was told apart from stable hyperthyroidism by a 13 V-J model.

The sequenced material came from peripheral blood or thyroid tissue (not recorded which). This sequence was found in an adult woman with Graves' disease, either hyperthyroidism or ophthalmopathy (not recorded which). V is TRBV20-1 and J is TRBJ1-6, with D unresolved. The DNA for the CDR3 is TGCAGTGCTAGAGATATGAGGGCAGTTAGTAATTCACCCCTCCACTTT. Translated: CSARDMRAVSNSPLHF.